The 2 T cell receptor beta chains reported below all come from one sample, sequenced in a study of shared clonotypes between healthy human individuals. Profiling relied on immunoSEQ multiplex PCR, and the TCRdb table lists in-frame clones only, not all of them. The table lists 800,000 to 950,000 clones, 95% to 97% of them singletons, with around 0.25% in the top ten. Naive CD8 cells were CD45RO-negative, positively selected for CCR7, excluding terminally differentiated effector memory CD45RA+ cells. Sequenced material: naive CD8+ T cells sorted from blood. The receptors were sampled from a man aged 25-45 years in good health.

The chain is built from TRBV2 and TRBJ2-1; no clear D gene. The germline CDR1 and CDR2 sequences are SNHLY and FYNNEI. V dropped 5 bases and J dropped 4 bases, with 6 bases sitting between them. CDR3 length: 12 residues. The CDR3 coding sequence is TGTGCCAGCAGTCCGATTTACAATGAGCAGTTCTTC. It yields the protein CASSPIYNEQFF.

The V and J genes are TRBV27 and TRBJ2-1; TRBD2 agrees at 10 bases. There are 13 residues in the CDR3. Germline lookup yields CDR1 MNHEY and CDR2 SMNVEV (reference sequence). CDR3 bases: TGTGCGTGCGGGACTAGCGCAATAGATGAGCAGTTCTTC. Translation gives CACGTSAIDEQFF.